A single sample gave rise to the 29 T cell receptor beta chains below, sequenced in a study of T cells in Graves' hyperthyroidism and ophthalmopathy (dated by TCRdb to the late 2010s). Library generation was performed with multiplex PCR. Sequenced using an Illumina HiSeq 2000. TCR beta CDR3 regions were amplified from RNA transcripts. For the first round of RT-PCR on the TCR CDR3, the HTBI primer set was used together with the Qiagen OneStep RT-PCR kit. TCRdb handled the public reads itself, with Q25 trimming in fastp and clone calling in MiXCR, and kept productive beta chains. Rows with one shared CDR3 protein collapse into an entry with the most common genes and DNA. The sample table records 350,000 to 400,000 distinct CDR3 sequences; more than 13% of these occur just once. 32% of the sample goes to the ten largest clones. The sequenced sample was blood. Receptor source: a woman aged 30 to 39 with Graves' hyperthyroidism.

This clonotype has a count of ten or more. J is TRBJ2-7 and V is TRBV28; no clear D gene. Looked up from germline, CDR1 is MDHEN and CDR2 is SYDVKM. This CDR3 contains 13 residues. The V gene lost 8 bases and the J gene lost 2 bases, with 13 bases spanning the gap. CDR3 region: CASCHGSAYEQYF. The CDR3 DNA follows: TGTGCCAGCTGTCATGGGTCGGCCTACGAGCAGTACTTC.

This clonotype has a count of ten or more. The rearrangement uses TRBV12-3 or TRBV12-4 and TRBJ1-5; D is possibly TRBD1 (5 bases). The CDR3 is 14 amino acids. The germline V and J ends were trimmed by 5 bases and 5 bases, with 13 bases remaining between them. Here the CDR3 reads CASSIPLGHQPQHF. The CDR3 DNA reads as TGTGCCAGCAGTATCCCCTTGGGGCATCAGCCCCAGCATTTT.

Many counts were recorded for this clonotype. The V call is TRBV7-9, the J call TRBJ2-7, with D perhaps TRBD2 (6 bases). V was shortened by 4 bases and J by 4 bases, with 14 bases between the two germline ends. The CDR3 runs 14 residues. CDR1 and CDR2 from the germline V gene are SEHNR and FQNEAQ (reference sequence). CDR3 region: CASSSGSGVYEQYF. The CDR3 coding sequence is TGTGCCAGCAGCTCAGGGTCGGGAGTTTACGAGCAGTACTTC.

The chain is built from TRBV27 and TRBJ2-2; D is perhaps TRBD2 (6 bases). The V and J ends lost 7 bases and 0 bases respectively, with 9 bases between them. The germline gives CDR1 MNHEY, CDR2 SMNVEV (reference sequence). The CDR3 is 14 amino acids. Here the CDR3 reads CASKDYTNTGELFF. In nucleotides, the CDR3 is TGTGCCAGCAAGGACTACACGAACACCGGGGAGCTGTTTTTT.

This clonotype was counted between two and nine times. This chain links TRBV30 with TRBJ1-5, with D perhaps matching TRBD1 (5 bases). This CDR3 has 16 amino acids. Germline loops: CDR1 GTSNPN, CDR2 SVGIG (reference sequence). V was cut by 1 base and J by 4 bases, with 17 bases left in between. The CDR3 sequence: CAWSAGVGSLNQPQHF. DNA of the CDR3: TGTGCCTGGAGTGCGGGGGTCGGTTCCCTTAATCAGCCCCAGCATTTT.

This clonotype was counted at least ten times. The CDR3: CASSQGVAGVAEAFF. The CDR3 DNA reads TGTGCCAGCAGCCAAGGTGTAGCAGGGGTTGCTGAAGCTTTCTTT. The rearrangement links TRBV4-2 to TRBJ1-1, with a weak D call TRBD1 (6 bases). Between the trimmed V and J ends, which lost 1 base and 6 bases, there was a span of 15 bases. CDR3 length: 15 residues. CDR1 is LGHNA and CDR2 is YNFKEQ in the germline V gene.

The sample holds a few counts of this clonotype. The rearrangement links TRBV12-3 or TRBV12-4 to TRBJ2-5; no clear D. Trimming shortened V by 3 bases and J by 0 bases, and 8 bases separated the two germline ends. CDR3 length: 14 residues. The CDR3 protein is CASSLWANQETQYF. The CDR3 nucleotides are TGTGCCAGCAGTTTGTGGGCTAACCAAGAGACCCAGTACTTC.

This clonotype was found a few times. The chain joins TRBV4-1 to TRBJ2-3; D might be TRBD2 (7 bases). The V end was cut by 2 bases, the J end by 6 bases, with 21 bases between. The length of the CDR3 is 17 residues. CDR1 and CDR2 from the germline V gene are MGHRA and YSYEKL. DNA for the CDR3: TGCGCCAGCAGCCAACCCGGGGGGCGGGAGCTCTACGATACGCAGTATTTT. Translated: CASSQPGGRELYDTQYF.

This clonotype appeared a few times. V gene TRBV5-1 combines with J gene TRBJ2-1; TRBD2 aligns across 12 bases. J lost 12 bases, V lost 8 bases, and 9 bases had no gene match. The CDR3 spans 13 residues. In germline, CDR1 is SGHRS, CDR2 YFSETQ. CDR3 sequence (DNA): TGCGCCAGGACGACTAGCGGGAGATTAGTGCAGTTCTTC. Translation gives CARTTSGRLVQFF.

This clonotype has ten or more counts. The chain combines TRBV12-3 or TRBV12-4 with TRBJ2-7; 8 positions match TRBD2. The CDR3 totals 16 residues. V trimming: 5 bases; J trimming: 5 bases; junction bases outside the gene matches: 14. Written as DNA, the CDR3 is TGTGCCAGCAGTCTCCATCTCGCGGGAGGTTCCAACGAGCAGTACTTC. Its translation is CASSLHLAGGSNEQYF.

V usage is TRBV12-3 or TRBV12-4 and J usage is TRBJ1-4; D gene uncertain. The CDR3 covers 19 residues. Deletions cut 5 bases from V and 5 bases from J, with 27 bases between. The CDR3 reads CASSRRPLGSGSYNEKLFF. The CDR3 coding sequence is TGTGCCAGCAGTCGAAGGCCATTGGGCTCAGGAAGTTACAATGAAAAACTGTTTTTT.

This clonotype was picked up many times. The chain has TRBV28 and TRBJ2-7, with TRBD2 as a possible D gene (5 bases). Germline V gene lookup returns CDR1 MDHEN and CDR2 SYDVKM. Trimming pared 1 base from V and 6 bases from J, leaving 7 bases between. This CDR3 has 12 residues. Here the CDR3 reads CASSLLSGEQYF. CDR3 DNA: TGTGCCAGCAGTTTATTAAGCGGCGAGCAGTACTTC.

This clonotype has a count of ten or more. The V gene is TRBV2, the J gene TRBJ2-1; 15 positions agree with TRBD2. The CDR3 length is 14 residues. V was clipped by 8 bases and J by 12 bases; unmatched bases: 8. Germline loops: CDR1 SNHLY, CDR2 FYNNEI. The CDR3 here is CASGFGTSGRPQFF. The CDR3 region has the DNA TGTGCCAGCGGTTTTGGGACTAGCGGGAGGCCGCAGTTCTTC. Full variable domain (outside the CDR3, taken from reference TRBV2 and TRBJ2-1): EPEVTQTPSHQVTQMGQEVILRCVPISNHLYFYWYRQILGQKVEFLVSFYNNEISEKSEIFDDQFSVERPDGSNFTLKIRSTKLEDSAMYFCASGFGTSGRPQFFGPGTRLTVL.

The genes are TRBV6-1 and TRBJ1-2; TRBD1 is a possible D gene (5 bases). CDR1 and CDR2 (germline): MNHNS, SASEGT. V dropped 7 bases and J dropped 3 bases, with 15 bases sitting between them. The CDR3 is 14 residues long. The DNA of the CDR3 is TGTGCCAGCACGGACACGGCCGGATACTATGGCTACACCTTC. Encoded protein: CASTDTAGYYGYTF.

This clonotype was counted ten times or more. CDR3 sequence (DNA): TGTGCCAGCAGTTCTTCATACCCCACTTCCCAAAAAGCTTTCTTT. Its protein product is CASSSSYPTSQKAFF. The J gene is TRBJ1-1, the V gene TRBV28; no reliable D call. The CDR3 is 15 amino acids. V was pared by 4 bases and J by 9 bases, with 21 bases between. Germline CDR1 and CDR2: MDHEN and SYDVKM.

This clonotype was counted at least ten times. The rearrangement links TRBV20-1 to TRBJ2-1; 9 bases map to TRBD2. The germline V gene encodes CDR1 DFQATT and CDR2 SNEGSKA (reference sequence). The CDR3 spans 15 residues. Trimming removed 5 bases from V and 2 bases from J; junction bases left unmatched: 7. The DNA of the CDR3 is TGCAGTGCTCGGACTACTAGCGGGCCCTACAATGAGCAGTTCTTC. Translation gives CSARTTSGPYNEQFF.

This clonotype was recorded many times. The chain combines TRBV27 with TRBJ1-1, with D unclear. V was pared by 0 bases and J by 4 bases, with 6 bases between. CDR1 and CDR2 from the germline V gene are MNHEY and SMNVEV (reference sequence). CDR3 length: 13 amino acids. The CDR3 region has the DNA TGTGCCAGCAGTTTATCTTTCACCACTGAAGCTTTCTTT. It encodes CASSLSFTTEAFF.

This clonotype has a count of ten or more. The chain couples TRBV11-2 to TRBJ1-5; D is unresolved. This CDR3 is built from 13 residues. In germline, CDR1 is SGHAT, CDR2 FQNNGV. Trimming removed 1 base from V and 4 bases from J, with 5 bases in between. The CDR3 DNA is TGTGCCAGCAGCTTAGGACAAAATCAGCCCCAGCATTTT. As protein: CASSLGQNQPQHF.

The chain combines TRBV7-8 with TRBJ2-1, with 8 bases identical to TRBD2. Per germline, CDR1 SGHVS and CDR2 FQNEAQ. The CDR3 has 15 residues. V shed 5 bases, J shed 4 bases, and the junction held 7 bases outside the gene matches. The CDR3 bases are TGTGCCAGCAGCCCCCCGGGACTAGTATACAATGAGCAGTTCTTC. Its translation is CASSPPGLVYNEQFF.

The table lists this clonotype with many counts. The chain has TRBV7-9 and TRBJ2-1; D is perhaps TRBD1 or TRBD2 (5 bases each). Trimming removed 4 bases at V and 3 bases at J, with 16 bases between. The CDR3 has 16 amino acids. The germline V gene has CDR1 SEHNR and CDR2 FQNEAQ (reference sequence). CDR3 sequence reads: CASSSTRDGHYNEQFF. Here the CDR3 DNA reads TGTGCCAGCAGCTCCACCCGGGACGGGCACTACAATGAGCAGTTCTTC.

This clonotype was detected many times. The chain recombines TRBV10-3 with TRBJ2-1; maybe TRBD2 (5 bases). This CDR3 comprises 15 residues. The V gene's germline CDR1 is ENHRY and CDR2 SYGVKD. Trimming left V 6 bases short and J 0 bases short, with 12 bases between. The CDR3 sequence: CAIREAVSSYNEQFF. The CDR3 coding sequence is TGTGCCATCAGAGAAGCGGTGAGCTCCTACAATGAGCAGTTCTTC.

This clonotype was seen repeatedly, ten times or more. The chain couples TRBV20-1 to TRBJ1-1; maybe TRBD1 (5 bases). Looked up from germline, CDR1 is DFQATT and CDR2 is SNEGSKA (reference sequence). This CDR3 has 13 residues. V lost 6 bases and J lost 1, with 12 bases in between. CDR3 bases: TGCAGTGCCAAGGGACGGCAGAACACTGAAGCTTTCTTT. Encoded protein: CSAKGRQNTEAFF.

In its sample, this clonotype was seen many times. The V call is TRBV12-3 or TRBV12-4, the J call TRBJ2-5; TRBD1 agrees at 8 bases. The trim removed 6 bases at V and 1 base at J, leaving 4 bases unmatched. The CDR3 is made up of 14 amino acids. In DNA, the CDR3 is TGTGCCAGCAGCCGACAGGGGCCCCAAGAGACCCAGTACTTC. This sequence encodes CASSRQGPQETQYF.

This clonotype appeared many times. This chain joins TRBV11-2 and TRBJ2-2; D may be TRBD2 (5 bases). Germline-derived CDR1 and CDR2 are SGHAT and FQNNGV. This CDR3 region has 12 residues. The V gene lost 5 bases and the J gene lost 6 bases, with 7 bases spanning the gap. CDR3 DNA: TGTGCCAGCAGCCGAGGGCCCGGGGAGCTGTTTTTT. The encoded protein is CASSRGPGELFF.

There are many counts of this clonotype. This chain uses TRBV5-4 with TRBJ1-1, with no clear D. With 3 bases removed from V and 0 bases from J, the gap between germline ends came to 9 bases. CDR1 SGHNT and CDR2 YYREEE come from the germline V gene (reference sequence). CDR3 length: 14 amino acids. CDR3 nucleotides: TGTGCCAGCAGCTCAATTGAAATGAACACTGAAGCTTTCTTT. It codes for CASSSIEMNTEAFF. Full variable domain (remainder filled in from reference TRBV5-4 and TRBJ1-1): ETGVTQSPTHLIKTRGQQVTLRCSSQSGHNTVSWYQQALGQGPQFIFQYYREEENGRGNFPPRFSGLQFPNYSSELNVNALELDDSALYLCASSSIEMNTEAFFGQGTRLTVV.

This clonotype has a handful of counts. The chain has TRBV13 and TRBJ2-1, with D tentatively TRBD1 or TRBD2 (6 bases each). Germline V lookup: CDR1 PRHDT, CDR2 FYEKMQ (reference sequence). The V end lost 6 bases, the J end lost 1 base, and 13 bases lay between the germline ends. The length of the CDR3 is 15 residues. The CDR3 bases are TGTGCCAGCAGAAAAGAAGGGGGGTCCTACAATGAGCAGTTCTTC. The encoded protein is CASRKEGGSYNEQFF.

This clonotype was seen only a few times. The rearrangement links TRBV2 to TRBJ2-5, with 8 bases fitting TRBD2. The CDR3 totals 13 residues. The V and J ends lost 6 bases and 5 bases, in that order; junction bases with no gene match: 5. CDR1 SNHLY and CDR2 FYNNEI come from the germline V gene. The CDR3 nucleotides are TGTGCCAGCAGGGCGGGAGGAGGGGAGACCCAGTACTTC. This encodes CASRAGGGETQYF.

This clonotype was counted ten times or more. V usage is TRBV18 and J usage is TRBJ1-1; D is unclear. The CDR3 totals 14 residues. Germline CDR1 is KGHSH and CDR2 is LQKENI. Trimming took 2 bases from V and 1 from J, leaving 8 bases between them. This CDR3 reads CASSPGRSNTEAFF. The CDR3 DNA is TGTGCCAGCTCACCAGGCCGGTCGAACACTGAAGCTTTCTTT.

This clonotype was counted at least ten times. V gene TRBV2 combines with J gene TRBJ1-5, with 9 bases fitting TRBD1. The germline gives CDR1 SNHLY, CDR2 FYNNEI. This CDR3 region has 17 residues. The V and J ends lost 7 bases and 0 bases, in that order; junction bases with no gene match: 10. The CDR3 loop is CASKEGDRGFSNQPQHF. The DNA for the CDR3 is TGTGCCAGCAAAGAAGGCGACAGGGGGTTTAGCAATCAGCCCCAGCATTTT. Full variable domain (outside the CDR3, taken from reference TRBV2 and TRBJ1-5): EPEVTQTPSHQVTQMGQEVILRCVPISNHLYFYWYRQILGQKVEFLVSFYNNEISEKSEIFDDQFSVERPDGSNFTLKIRSTKLEDSAMYFCASKEGDRGFSNQPQHFGDGTRLSIL.